The 15 T cell receptor beta chains below all came from one sample that was sequenced in a study of read filtering for tumor transcriptome and immune sequencing. This library used roughly 400 ng RNA and molecular barcoded adaptors spanning alpha/delta and beta/gamma chains. TCRdb recomputed calls from the reads with MiXCR, one row per CDR3 protein. This table holds approximately 62,000 distinct CDR3 sequences, approximately 19% found once. Sequencing was carried out using a population of CD138-negative cells sorted from bone marrow. All receptors derive from a donor over 35 with multiple myeloma.

This clonotype was observed once. The likely explanation is a read error, given a far larger clone one base away. The CDR3 DNA sequence: TGTGCCAGCTCGAAGTCCGGGGCCTTGTGTGGCCGCGCCGGGGAGCTGTTTTTT. This gives the protein CASSKSGALCGRAGELFF. The chain uses TRBV12-3 or TRBV12-4 and TRBJ2-2, with D perhaps matching TRBD1 or TRBD2 (5 bases each). V dropped 8 bases and J dropped 6 bases, with 28 bases sitting between them. The CDR3 has 18 residues.

In its sample, this clonotype was seen many times. This chain links TRBV6-1 with TRBJ2-1; the match to TRBD2 covers 12 bases. Germline V gene sequence: CDR1 MNHNS, CDR2 SASEGT. V trimming: 8 bases; J trimming: 8 bases; junction bases outside the gene matches: 4. CDR3 length: 13 residues. CDR3 sequence: CASRTSGTDEQFF. CDR3 nucleotides: TGTGCCAGCCGGACTAGCGGGACCGATGAGCAGTTCTTC.

Ten or more counts support this clonotype. The chain recombines TRBV9 with TRBJ1-1; unclear D gene. The CDR3 contains 13 residues. In germline, CDR1 is SGDLS, CDR2 YYNGEE. V lost 0 bases, J lost 0 bases, and 3 bases lay in between. DNA for the CDR3: TGTGCCAGCAGCGTAGAGATGAACACTGAAGCTTTCTTT. Its translation is CASSVEMNTEAFF.

The rearrangement joins TRBV7-9 to TRBJ2-5; D not resolved. The CDR3 runs 15 residues. Germline loops: CDR1 SEHNR, CDR2 FQNEAQ (reference sequence). V was clipped by 2 bases and J by 0 bases, with 10 bases between them. For the CDR3, the DNA is TGTGCCAGCAGCTTATCTCGGGCTTACCAAGAGACCCAGTACTTC. Its translation is CASSLSRAYQETQYF.

This clonotype has a count of ten or more. This chain links TRBV6-1 with TRBJ2-1, with 8 bases fitting TRBD2. The CDR3 consists of 17 residues. CDR1 and CDR2 from the germline V gene are MNHNS and SASEGT. With 4 bases clipped from V and 1 base from J, the junction kept 9 bases outside the gene matches. This CDR3 reads CASSGPLAGPSYNEQFF. As DNA, the CDR3 is TGTGCCAGCAGTGGTCCCCTAGCGGGCCCATCCTACAATGAGCAGTTCTTC.

This clonotype was seen more than once but under ten times. This chain uses TRBV7-2 with TRBJ2-3; unclear D gene. The CDR3 is made up of 12 amino acids. Germline-derived CDR1 and CDR2 are SGHTA and FQGNSA. V was trimmed by 5 bases and J by 11 bases, leaving 14 bases between them. The CDR3 here is CASSQAPALQYF. In nucleotides, the CDR3 is TGTGCCAGCAGCCAGGCTCCCGCCCTGCAGTATTTT.

Ten or more counts support this clonotype. The V and J genes are TRBV5-6 and TRBJ1-1; D perhaps matches TRBD1 (5 bases). Germline CDR1 is SGHDT and CDR2 is YYEEEE. V was shortened by 0 bases and J by 0 bases, with 9 bases between the two germline ends. There are 15 residues in the CDR3. The DNA of the CDR3 is TGTGCCAGCAGCTTGGGTGGGGGGGTGAACACTGAAGCTTTCTTT. Its translation: CASSLGGGVNTEAFF.

The chain links TRBV29-1 to TRBJ1-5, with TRBD1 as a possible D gene (6 bases). The germline V and J ends were trimmed by 4 bases and 3 bases, with 7 bases remaining between them. This CDR3 spans 12 amino acids. Looked up from germline, CDR1 is SQVTM and CDR2 is ANQGSEA. Written as DNA, the CDR3 is TGCAGCGTTGCAGGGGCCAATCAGCCCCAGCATTTT. This encodes CSVAGANQPQHF.

This clonotype was counted at least ten times. The rearrangement uses TRBV3-1 and TRBJ1-1, with 9 bases aligning to TRBD1. CDR1 and CDR2 (germline): LGHDT, YNNKEL (reference sequence). V shed 8 bases, J shed 3 bases, and the junction held 4 bases outside the gene matches. CDR3 length equals 13 residues. The CDR3 DNA reads as TGTGCCAGCGGAAGGACAGGGGACACTGAAGCTTTCTTT. Residues: CASGRTGDTEAFF.

This clonotype was counted at least ten times. The J gene is TRBJ1-4, the V gene TRBV6-5; D gene unclear. Germline V gene lookup returns CDR1 MNHEY and CDR2 SVGAGI. V lost 0 bases and J 0 bases, leaving 14 bases between the germline ends. This CDR3 contains 18 residues. The CDR3 here is CASSYSIAGVATNEKLFF. The DNA for the CDR3 is TGTGCCAGCAGTTACTCGATAGCGGGAGTTGCAACTAATGAAAAACTGTTTTTT.

The chain combines TRBV13 with TRBJ2-7; TRBD2 might be the D (5 bases). CDR3 length: 15 amino acids. Per the germline V gene, CDR1 is PRHDT and CDR2 is FYEKMQ (reference sequence). V lost 6 bases and J 2 bases, leaving 17 bases between the germline ends. The CDR3 loop is CASSTWEFAAYEQYF. The CDR3 DNA reads as TGTGCCAGCAGTACCTGGGAGTTCGCGGCCTACGAGCAGTACTTC.

A word on this clonotype: It is likely a read error, because the conserved phenylalanine at the end of the CDR3 is missing. Because the CDR3's place on the DNA is in doubt, the DNA is left out and the CDR3 is given as listed by TCRdb. V usage is TRBV28 and J usage is TRBJ1-5; TRBD1, the D gene given by the table, was not confirmed from the DNA. The germline gives CDR1 MDHEN, CDR2 SYDVKM. Inclusive of both ends, the CDR3 amounts to 14 amino acids. The CDR3 reads CASIPVYSNQPQHS.

This clonotype was counted ten times or more. J is TRBJ2-1 and V is TRBV2; 8 bases map to TRBD2. After removal of 6 bases from V and 12 bases from J, the junction contained 7 bases not matched to a gene. The CDR3 length is 12 residues. Germline V gene lookup returns CDR1 SNHLY and CDR2 FYNNEI. As DNA, the CDR3 is TGTGCCAGCAGGCGGGAGGCCTCGGTGCAGTTCTTC. It encodes CASRREASVQFF.

This clonotype came up many times. The chain couples TRBV29-1 to TRBJ2-3; D uncertain. CDR3 length: 11 amino acids. The V end was cut by 0 bases, the J end by 6 bases, with 4 bases between. CDR1 SQVTM and CDR2 ANQGSEA come from the germline V gene. The CDR3 is CSVEDKDTQYF. The DNA of the CDR3 is TGCAGCGTTGAAGATAAGGATACGCAGTATTTT.

This clonotype was observed many times. V is TRBV7-2 and J is TRBJ2-2, with 8 positions matching TRBD1. Germline loops: CDR1 SGHTA, CDR2 FQGNSA. The junction had 5 bases not matched to a gene; V was cut back by 1 base and J by 1 base. The CDR3 has 17 residues. The CDR3 DNA reads as TGTGCCAGCAGCTTAGGGTTCGGGACAGGGAACACCGGGGAGCTGTTTTTT. It yields the protein CASSLGFGTGNTGELFF.